A selection of T cell receptor beta chains follows, all from one sample in a study of cytomegalovirus exposure and HLA in healthy donors. Clones were sequenced by immunoSEQ multiplex PCR, and TCRdb holds only the in-frame ones, with some missing. In the table there are 90,000 to 100,000 clones, roughly 76% of which are singletons. Sequenced: PBMCs. The receptors derive from a woman aged 60-75 years in good health and CMV-seropositive. The CDR3 runs from the conserved cysteine through the conserved F or W. The D gene is left open where the match is weak. The size entry is marked missing in some rows and otherwise reads once, few, many or a size class.

V	length	D	J	size	CDR3	DNA
TRBV18	13	NA	TRBJ1-1	NA	CASSTDLNTEAFF	TGTGCCAGCTCAACAGATTTGAACACTGAAGCTTTCTTT
TRBV5-4	14	TRBD2	TRBJ2-7	NA	CASAVAGAVYEQYF	TGTGCCAGCGCTGTAGCGGGAGCGGTTTACGAGCAGTACTTC
TRBV9	15	NA	TRBJ2-6	NA	CASSPAGSGANVLTF	TGTGCCAGCAGTCCCGCCGGCTCTGGGGCCAACGTCCTGACTTTC
TRBV5-4	16	TRBD1	TRBJ1-4	NA	CASSSDRVLTNEKLFF	TGTGCCAGCAGCTCGGACAGGGTGCTCACTAATGAAAAACTGTTTTTT
TRBV9	16	TRBD1	TRBJ2-2	NA	CASSGGQVMNTGELFF	TGTGCCAGCAGCGGAGGACAGGTCATGAACACCGGGGAGCTGTTTTTT
TRBV4-2	15	NA	TRBJ2-1	NA	CASSQDGSSYNEQFF	TGTGCCAGCAGCCAAGATGGCAGCTCCTACAATGAGCAGTTCTTC
TRBV13	14	NA	TRBJ1-1	NA	CASSYGHPNTEAFF	TGTGCCAGCAGCTATGGACACCCGAACACTGAAGCTTTCTTT
TRBV7-9	15	NA	TRBJ1-4	NA	CASSLGPAGNEKLFF	TGTGCCAGCAGCTTAGGCCCCGCGGGGAATGAAAAACTGTTTTTT
TRBV29-1	16	TRBD2	TRBJ2-3	NA	CSVSKGLAGNTDTQYF	TGCAGCGTTAGTAAAGGACTAGCGGGGAACACAGATACGCAGTATTTT
TRBV19	19	TRBD2	TRBJ2-1	NA	CASSQGGLAGGPRGNEQFF	TGTGCCAGTAGTCAAGGGGGACTAGCGGGAGGGCCGAGGGGCAATGAGCAGTTCTTC
TRBV27	15	NA	TRBJ2-2	NA	CASSLRRVNTGELFF	TGTGCCAGCAGTTTGAGGCGGGTCAACACCGGGGAGCTGTTTTTT
TRBV4-2	12	NA	TRBJ2-7	NA	CASSPPGYEQYF	TGTGCCAGCAGCCCCCCCGGGTACGAGCAGTACTTC
TRBV28	15	TRBD1	TRBJ2-7	NA	CASSEDRGPPYEQYF	TGTGCCAGCAGCGAGGACAGGGGTCCCCCCTACGAGCAGTACTTC
TRBV19	18	NA	TRBJ1-1	NA	CASSLQQGSWSLNTEAFF	TGTGCCAGTAGTCTACAACAGGGATCATGGTCATTGAACACTGAAGCTTTCTTT
TRBV10-1	14	NA	TRBJ2-7	NA	CASSASDYSYEQYF	TGCGCCAGCAGTGCCTCGGACTATTCCTACGAGCAGTACTTC
TRBV9	15	TRBD1	TRBJ2-7	NA	CASSVGQGRTYEQYF	TGTGCCAGCAGCGTAGGACAGGGGCGCACCTACGAGCAGTACTTC
TRBV6-1	14	NA	TRBJ1-5	few	CASSTYRDNQPQHF	TGTGCCAGCAGCACCTACAGGGACAATCAGCCCCAGCATTTT
TRBV7-9	12	NA	TRBJ2-7	NA	CSSSLQVSEQYF	TGTTCCAGCAGCTTACAGGTGTCCGAGCAGTACTTC
TRBV6-5	15	NA	TRBJ1-2	NA	CASSYSVELTYGYTF	TGTGCCAGCAGTTACTCAGTAGAACTAACATATGGCTACACCTTC
TRBV15	15	NA	TRBJ2-7	NA	CATSRDGTPNDEQYF	TGTGCCACCAGCAGAGACGGGACTCCTAATGACGAGCAGTACTTC
TRBV9	18	TRBD1	TRBJ2-2	few	CASSGRQGSYQNTGELFF	TGTGCCAGCAGCGGCAGACAGGGGTCGTACCAGAACACCGGGGAGCTGTTTTTT
TRBV14	14	TRBD1	TRBJ1-2	few	CASSRTGGYYGYTF	TGTGCCAGCAGCCGGACAGGGGGATACTATGGCTACACCTTC
TRBV27	10	NA	TRBJ2-3	NA	CARAADTQYF	TGTGCCAGGGCGGCAGATACGCAGTATTTT
TRBV7-2	16	NA	TRBJ2-2	NA	CASSLGRGWNTGELFF	TGTGCCAGCAGCTTAGGGAGGGGCTGGAACACCGGGGAGCTGTTTTTT
TRBV20-1	11	NA	TRBJ2-7	NA	CSAPQDYEQYF	TGCAGTGCCCCGCAGGACTACGAGCAGTACTTC
TRBV15	14	NA	TRBJ2-5	NA	CATRKTVNQETQYF	TGTGCCACCAGGAAGACAGTTAATCAAGAGACCCAGTACTTC
TRBV7-9	11	NA	TRBJ2-5	NA	CASSEEETQYF	TGTGCCAGCAGCGAGGAAGAGACCCAGTACTTC
TRBV29-1	13	NA	TRBJ2-4	NA	CSVEGTNSAIQYF	TGCAGCGTTGAGGGGACAAATTCGGCCATTCAGTACTTC
TRBV30	14	NA	TRBJ2-7	NA	CAWSKRGFTYEQYF	TGTGCCTGGAGCAAACGGGGTTTCACCTACGAGCAGTACTTC
TRBV28	15	TRBD1	TRBJ1-1	few	CASSLLTGVSTEAFF	TGTGCCAGCAGTTTACTTACAGGGGTTAGCACTGAAGCTTTCTTT
TRBV4-1	16	TRBD2	TRBJ2-1	NA	CASSPATTSGSYEQLF	TGCGCCAGCAGCCCCGCTACGACTAGCGGGAGTTATGAGCAGCTCTTC
TRBV10-2	19	TRBD1	TRBJ2-1	few	CASLKPRDRGILTYNEQFF	TGCGCCAGCCTTAAACCCCGGGACAGGGGGATTTTAACCTACAATGAGCAGTTCTTC
TRBV5-6	14	TRBD2	TRBJ2-1	NA	CASKSGSLYNEQFF	TGTGCCAGCAAAAGCGGGAGCCTCTACAATGAGCAGTTCTTC
TRBV7-3	15	TRBD1	TRBJ2-1	once	CASSIDRGSNNEQFF	TGTGCCAGCAGCATCGACAGGGGGAGTAACAATGAGCAGTTCTTC
TRBV5-5	14	TRBD1	TRBJ1-2	NA	CASSLRQGAAGYTF	TGTGCCAGCAGCCTCCGACAGGGGGCAGCTGGCTACACCTTC
TRBV19	14	TRBD1	TRBJ1-5	NA	CASTQGTERQPQHF	TGTGCCAGTACCCAAGGGACAGAAAGGCAGCCCCAGCATTTT
TRBV6-1	14	NA	TRBJ1-1	NA	CASRVRRVNTEAFF	TGTGCCAGCAGAGTGAGGAGAGTAAACACTGAAGCTTTCTTT
TRBV14	13	TRBD1	TRBJ2-7	once	CASSHRDSYEQYF	TGTGCCAGCAGCCACCGGGACAGCTACGAGCAGTACTTC
TRBV6-1	15	NA	TRBJ1-4	few	CASSMLPGLNEKLFF	TGTGCCAGCAGTATGCTACCAGGGCTAAATGAAAAACTGTTTTTT
TRBV6-5	15	NA	TRBJ1-1	once	CASSYSTGLNTEAFF	TGTGCCAGCAGTTACTCGACAGGCTTGAACACTGAAGCTTTCTTT
TRBV4-1	14	NA	TRBJ2-5	NA	CASSQGDTQETQYF	TGCGCCAGCAGCCAAGGGGACACACAAGAGACCCAGTACTTC
TRBV5-1	13	NA	TRBJ1-2	once	CASSARAAGGYTF	TGCGCCAGCAGTGCCAGGGCTGCTGGTGGCTACACCTTC
TRBV29-1	14	TRBD2	TRBJ2-3	NA	CSVVGGRAGDTQYF	TGCAGCGTTGTAGGCGGGAGGGCCGGAGATACGCAGTATTTT
TRBV5-6	13	TRBD1	TRBJ2-5	NA	CASSWAGGAEQYF	TGTGCCAGCAGCTGGGCAGGGGGCGCGGAGCAGTACTTC
TRBV7-2	14	NA	TRBJ2-2	NA	CASSFGAYTGELFF	TGTGCCAGCAGCTTTGGGGCGTACACCGGGGAGCTGTTTTTT
TRBV20-1	11	NA	TRBJ1-1	NA	CSARDLTEAFF	TGCAGTGCTAGAGATCTCACTGAAGCTTTCTTT
TRBV28	14	TRBD1	TRBJ1-2	NA	CASSQGAPNYGYTF	TGTGCCAGCAGCCAGGGGGCGCCCAACTATGGCTACACCTTC
TRBV27	14	NA	TRBJ2-1	NA	CASGTFGTANEQFF	TGTGCCAGCGGAACCTTCGGGACTGCCAATGAGCAGTTCTTC